Listed below are T cell receptor beta chains from one sample, sequenced in a study of response to subunit inactivated influenza vaccine. TCRdb ran MiXCR on the RT-PCR reads and lists one entry per CDR3 protein. The table includes under 950,000 distinct CDR3 sequences, around 20% detected once. The specimen comprised PBMCs from blood, sampled roughly 5 days after vaccination. These receptors were obtained from a man aged 45-65 years who received an inactivated influenza vaccine. Both conserved end residues are part of each CDR3. D genes are given only for firm matches. Part of the rows lack a size; the others show once, few, many or a class for expanded clones.

J	D	V	size	DNA	CDR3
TRBJ2-3	NA	TRBV12-3/TRBV12-4	few	TGTGCCAGCAGTTTCGGAGTTGATACGCAGTATTTT	CASSFGVDTQYF
TRBJ2-7	NA	TRBV5-1	NA	TGCGCCAGCAGCCCCGGGATGAGGGCCTCCTACGAGCAGTACTTC	CASSPGMRASYEQYF
TRBJ2-3	NA	TRBV5-1	once	TGCGCCAGCAGCCTGTATAGCGGAGACACAGATACGCAGTATTTT	CASSLYSGDTDTQYF
TRBJ1-5	NA	TRBV10-3	NA	TGTGCCATCAGTGAGACGGGGACCTCGGGCCAGCCCCAGCATTTT	CAISETGTSGQPQHF
TRBJ2-7	NA	TRBV12-3/TRBV12-4	NA	TGTGCCAGCAGTTTAGGGGGGACCCTTTCCTCCTACGAGCAGTACTTC	CASSLGGTLSSYEQYF
TRBJ2-2	NA	TRBV5-1	few	TGCGCCAGCAGCCCTAACTCGGGCGCCGGGGAGCTGTTTTTT	CASSPNSGAGELFF
TRBJ2-1	NA	TRBV6-1	NA	TGTGCCAGCAGCCTCGACCTGCTGAGTCACAATGAGCAGTTCTTC	CASSLDLLSHNEQFF
TRBJ2-2	NA	TRBV6-2/TRBV6-3	NA	TGTGCCAGCAGTTACGGGGCGGGATACACCGGGGAGCTGTTTTTT	CASSYGAGYTGELFF
TRBJ2-3	NA	TRBV10-3	few	TGTGCCATCAGTGAGTCGTGGCAGCCTAGCACAGATACGCAGTATTTT	CAISESWQPSTDTQYF
TRBJ2-5	NA	TRBV20-1	NA	TGCAGTGCCTCCGGACTCGAGACCCAGTACTTC	CSASGLETQYF
TRBJ1-2	NA	TRBV20-1	NA	TGCAGTGCTAGGATGGCAGGAGCTGCAGGAGGCTACACCTTC	CSARMAGAAGGYTF
TRBJ2-3	NA	TRBV7-3	few	TGTGCCAGCAGCTTAGTTCCGGGGGCGGGAGATACGCAGTATTTT	CASSLVPGAGDTQYF
TRBJ1-5	NA	TRBV12-3/TRBV12-4	few	TGTGCCAGCAGTTTAACGGACAATCAGCCCCAGCATTTT	CASSLTDNQPQHF
TRBJ1-4	TRBD1	TRBV4-1	few	TGCGCCAGCAGCCAAGGGAGGACAGGGGGAGGCGAAAAACTGTTTTTT	CASSQGRTGGGEKLFF
TRBJ2-1	NA	TRBV11-2	many	TGTGCCAGCAGCTTAACTAGCCGCTCCTACAATGAGCAGTTCTTC	CASSLTSRSYNEQFF
TRBJ1-3	TRBD1	TRBV7-2	NA	TGTGCCAGCAGCCCCACAGGGGCTCTGAGCTCTGGAAACACCATATATTTT	CASSPTGALSSGNTIYF
TRBJ2-5	NA	TRBV29-1	NA	TGCAGCGTTGAGTATGTTTGGGGTTTACAGCCCCAAGAGACCCAGTACTTC	CSVEYVWGLQPQETQYF